This entry is about one TCR beta chain. The antigen is unknown. This sample was taken from a study of T cells after yellow fever vaccination. Study-wide points: FACS-sorted repertoires could harbor abundant contaminating bulk-population clonotypes. Shared CD4/CD8 clonotypes were a small share, likely from convergent recombination. In post-booster samples, most primary-vaccination clones reappeared (approximately 96% CD4, 75% to 90% CD8).

The CDR3 is made up of 15 amino acids. Germline V gene lookup returns CDR1 MDHEN and CDR2 SYDVKM. V dropped 6 bases and J dropped 1; count of bases not matched to a gene: 6. TCRdb reanalysed the 5' RACE reads using MiXCR and keeps one entry per CDR3 protein. The data show 250,000 to 350,000 distinct CDR3 sequences, 6.5% to 8.5% seen once. The specimen comprised PBMCs, sampled approximately 40 days after the first yellow fever vaccination. The sequence derives from a man younger than 35 who received the YFV17D yellow fever vaccine. The J gene is TRBJ2-7, the V gene TRBV28; 10 bases align to TRBD2. The CDR3 spells CASRGETSGSYEQYF. Here the CDR3 DNA reads TGTGCCAGCAGAGGCGAGACTAGCGGGTCCTACGAGCAGTACTTC. The whole variable domain, remainder taken from reference TRBV28 and TRBJ2-7, is DVKVTQSSRYLVKRTGEKVFLECVQDMDHENMFWYRQDPGLGLRLIYFSYDVKMKEKGDIPEGYSVSREKKERFSLILESASTNQTSMYLCASRGETSGSYEQYFGPGTRLTVT.